The rows below give T cell receptor beta chains drawn from one sample of a study of T cells after yellow fever vaccination. TCRdb called the 5' RACE reads again in MiXCR, with one record for every CDR3 protein. Among some 320,000 distinct CDR3 sequences listed, roughly 9% were seen once. The sequences come from CD4+ T cells sorted from PBMCs, collected 5 days after the yellow fever booster vaccination. The receptors stem from a man aged 18 to 29 who received the YFV17D yellow fever vaccine. The CDR3 runs from the conserved cysteine through the conserved F or W. A D gene is named only where the DNA matches it firmly. Clone size is stated in some rows and not others, as once, few, many or a class when expanded.

clone_size	v_call	j_call	d_call	cdr3_nt	cdr3_aa
few	TRBV25-1	TRBJ2-5	TRBD1	TGTGCCAGCAGTGGGCAGGGGGCAAGGGTATGGGCCCAGTACTTC	CASSGQGARVWAQYF
many	TRBV20-1	TRBJ1-3	-	TGCAGTGCGCAATTACAGGGAACCGCCATATATTTT	CSAQLQGTAIYF
-	TRBV4-2	TRBJ2-5	TRBD2	TGTGCCAGCAGCCCCCGGAATAGCGGGGACCCGGAAGAGACCCAGTACTTC	CASSPRNSGDPEETQYF
-	TRBV7-2	TRBJ1-1	-	TGTGCCAGCAGCGTCAGTTGGACTGAAGCTTTCTTT	CASSVSWTEAFF
many	TRBV6-5	TRBJ2-5	-	TGTGCCAGCAGTCGGACGGTGGGATGGACCCAGTACTTC	CASSRTVGWTQYF
-	TRBV4-3	TRBJ1-5	-	TGCGCCAGCAGCCAAGATTACAGCAGCAATCAGCCCCAGCATTTT	CASSQDYSSNQPQHF
few	TRBV6-5	TRBJ1-6	-	TGTGCCAGCAGTTACTCATGGTCAGGGAATAATTCACCCCTCCACTTT	CASSYSWSGNNSPLHF
-	TRBV11-3	TRBJ2-4	-	TGTGCCAGCAGCTTGGGGCCTGGAGACATTCAGTACTTC	CASSLGPGDIQYF
many	TRBV5-5	TRBJ2-2	TRBD1	TGTGCCAGCAGCTTGGTAGGGGGCCGTACCGGGGAGCTGTTTTTT	CASSLVGGRTGELFF
-	TRBV20-1	TRBJ2-2	-	TGCAGTGCTAGGGGCGTTCTCAGGGGCAATTCAGCCGGGGAGCTGTTTTTT	CSARGVLRGNSAGELFF
few	TRBV11-3	TRBJ2-1	TRBD2	TGTGCCAGCAGCGCCGACCCGGGGGGATCACATGAGCAGTTCTTC	CASSADPGGSHEQFF
many	TRBV7-9	TRBJ2-3	TRBD2	TGCGCCAGCAGCCAATTAGCGGGGGGCACAGATACGCAGTATTTT	CASSQLAGGTDTQYF
-	TRBV4-3	TRBJ2-3	-	TGCGCCAGCAGCCAAGATCCCACTACATCTACGCAGTATTTT	CASSQDPTTSTQYF
many	TRBV15	TRBJ2-3	-	TGTGCCACCAGCAGAGTACGGGGGGCGCCGGACGGCACAGATACGCAGTATTTT	CATSRVRGAPDGTDTQYF
-	TRBV5-6	TRBJ1-1	-	TGTGCCAGCAGCTTGGGTGCCAGGATGAACACTGAAGCTTTCTTT	CASSLGARMNTEAFF
-	TRBV7-2	TRBJ1-4	-	TGTGCCAGCAGCTTAGTCTTCCGAGCAACTAATGAAAAACTGTTTTTT	CASSLVFRATNEKLFF
few	TRBV25-1	TRBJ2-5	-	TGTGCCAGCCGGGGGGCGGCCCCGGAGACCCAGTACTTC	CASRGAAPETQYF
few	TRBV18	TRBJ2-7	-	TGTGCCAGCTCAATGACAGGAACCTACGAGCAGTACTTC	CASSMTGTYEQYF
-	TRBV19	TRBJ1-1	-	TGTGCCAGTAGTACAGGTCGGGGGGGATGGACTGAAGCTTTCTTT	CASSTGRGGWTEAFF
-	TRBV30	TRBJ1-1	-	TGTGCCTGGAGTAGGGGATCGAACACTGAAGCTTTCTTT	CAWSRGSNTEAFF
-	TRBV7-2	TRBJ2-5	TRBD1	TGTGCCAGCAGCTTATACTCGCCGGGACAGGGAGAGACCCAGTACTTC	CASSLYSPGQGETQYF
few	TRBV15	TRBJ1-2	-	TGTGCCACCAGCAGAGATTTCCCGGGACTCATCTATGGCTACACCTTC	CATSRDFPGLIYGYTF
-	TRBV20-1	TRBJ2-1	-	TGCAGTATATACGACCTAGCGTCGGCCGCGGAGCAGTTCTTC	CSIYDLASAAEQFF
few	TRBV7-2	TRBJ1-1	-	TGTGCCAGCAGCCGTGGTGGGGTCAGTAACACTGAAGCTTTCTTT	CASSRGGVSNTEAFF
-	TRBV7-2	TRBJ1-2	-	TGTGCCAGCAGCCCCCTTCGAGGGACACCCAACTATGGCTACACCTTC	CASSPLRGTPNYGYTF
few	TRBV18	TRBJ1-6	-	TGTGCCAGCTCACCGACGGCGAGCTCCTATAATTCACCCCTCCACTTT	CASSPTASSYNSPLHF
-	TRBV7-2	TRBJ1-2	-	TGTGCCAGCAGCTTAGTTAGGGAAATAAACTATGGCTACACCTTC	CASSLVREINYGYTF
few	TRBV28	TRBJ1-2	TRBD1	TGTGCCAGCAGTTTTATCCGGGACAGGGCAAACTATGGCTACACCTTC	CASSFIRDRANYGYTF
few	TRBV2	TRBJ1-1	-	TGTGCCAGATCCATGGGGGGGACTGAAGCTTTCTTT	CARSMGGTEAFF
-	TRBV7-2	TRBJ1-6	-	TGTGCCAGCAGCTTGGACTTGGGGCCCCTCCACTTT	CASSLDLGPLHF
few	TRBV12-3/TRBV12-4	TRBJ2-1	-	TGTGCCAGCAGGCCTAACGGGGCCAATGAGCAGTTCTTC	CASRPNGANEQFF
-	TRBV9	TRBJ1-5	-	TGTGCCAGCAGCGGTGGGGCTAGCAATCAGCCCCAGCATTTT	CASSGGASNQPQHF
few	TRBV5-1	TRBJ2-3	-	TGCGCCAGCAGCTTGGGGGGACAAAGCACAGATACGCAGTATTTT	CASSLGGQSTDTQYF
-	TRBV5-1	TRBJ2-1	-	TGCGCCAGCAGCTACGCAGGGCAGTACAATGAGCAGTTCTTC	CASSYAGQYNEQFF
many	TRBV5-6	TRBJ1-4	-	TGTGCCAGCAGCTTTATTTCCGCAGCCGCACTGTTTTTT	CASSFISAAALFF